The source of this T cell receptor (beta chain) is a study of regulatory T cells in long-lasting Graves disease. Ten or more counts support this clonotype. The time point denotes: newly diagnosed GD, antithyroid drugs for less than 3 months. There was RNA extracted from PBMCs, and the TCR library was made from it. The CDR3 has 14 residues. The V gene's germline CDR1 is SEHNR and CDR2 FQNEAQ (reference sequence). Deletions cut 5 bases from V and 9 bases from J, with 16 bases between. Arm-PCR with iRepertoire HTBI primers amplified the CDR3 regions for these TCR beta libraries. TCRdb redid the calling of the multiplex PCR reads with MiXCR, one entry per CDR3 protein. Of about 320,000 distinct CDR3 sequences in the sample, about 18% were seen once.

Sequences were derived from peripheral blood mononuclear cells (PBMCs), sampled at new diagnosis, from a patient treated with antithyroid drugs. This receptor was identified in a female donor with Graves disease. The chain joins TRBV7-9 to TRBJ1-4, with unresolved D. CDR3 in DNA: TGTGCCAGCAGCCCTCCTTTACAGATGCAAAAACTGTTTTTT. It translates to CASSPPLQMQKLFF.